Below are 5 T cell receptor beta chains sequenced from a single sample in a study of shared clonotypes between healthy human individuals. Repertoires were generated with immunoSEQ multiplex PCR, while TCRdb's copy carries only in-frame clones and drops some. The profile shows 450,000 to 500,000 clones, around four fifths of them singletons. Sequences were obtained from PBMCs. Receptors originate from a woman in her thirties or forties in good health. Some clones in this sample may be carry-over from other donors' samples.

As concerns this clone: This is likely an artifact of a read error, given a far larger clone one base away. This chain joins TRBV4-3 and TRBJ2-5; TRBD1 agrees at 8 bases. This CDR3 is built from 16 residues. Germline lookup yields CDR1 LGHNA and CDR2 YSLEER. The CDR3 nucleotides are TGCGCCGGCAGCCAAGAAGCCGGGACAGGCGGTGAGACCCAGTACTTC. It yields the protein CAGSQEAGTGGETQYF.

This chain connects TRBV7-2 to TRBJ1-1, with TRBD1 matching over 7 bases. Germline trimming cut 2 bases from V and 6 bases from J; bases unmatched to any gene: 15. There are 17 residues in the CDR3. Germline CDR1 reads SGHTA; CDR2 reads FQGNSA. For the CDR3, the DNA is TGTGCCAGCAGCTTAAACGCCCCCGGGACAGTAAGGCCTGAAGCTTTCTTT. It is translated as CASSLNAPGTVRPEAFF.

V usage is TRBV7-9 and J usage is TRBJ1-5; a possible D gene is TRBD1 (5 bases). The CDR3 consists of 13 residues. Trimming removed 5 bases from V and 5 bases from J, with 10 bases in between. Germline CDR1 reads SEHNR; CDR2 reads FQNEAQ (reference sequence). The DNA for the CDR3 is TGTGCCAGCAGCAACCAGGGAGATCAGCCCCAGCATTTT. Translating gives CASSNQGDQPQHF.

The chain combines TRBV2 with TRBJ2-7, with 7 bases lining up with TRBD1. V shed 5 bases, J shed 4 bases, and the junction held 11 bases outside the gene matches. The CDR3 length is 15 residues. CDR1 and CDR2 from the germline V gene are SNHLY and FYNNEI. The CDR3 sequence: CASSPIPGQPYEQYF. CDR3 coding DNA: TGTGCCAGCAGTCCCATCCCGGGACAGCCTTACGAGCAGTACTTC.

This rearrangement joins TRBV27 to TRBJ1-4; 9 bases fit TRBD1. CDR1 MNHEY and CDR2 SMNVEV come from the germline V gene (reference sequence). The CDR3 consists of 16 residues. The ends lost 3 bases at V and 7 bases at J; junction bases unmatched: 9. The CDR3 is CASSFETGGVGEKLFF. The CDR3 DNA reads TGTGCCAGCAGTTTTGAGACAGGGGGGGTGGGTGAAAAACTGTTTTTT.